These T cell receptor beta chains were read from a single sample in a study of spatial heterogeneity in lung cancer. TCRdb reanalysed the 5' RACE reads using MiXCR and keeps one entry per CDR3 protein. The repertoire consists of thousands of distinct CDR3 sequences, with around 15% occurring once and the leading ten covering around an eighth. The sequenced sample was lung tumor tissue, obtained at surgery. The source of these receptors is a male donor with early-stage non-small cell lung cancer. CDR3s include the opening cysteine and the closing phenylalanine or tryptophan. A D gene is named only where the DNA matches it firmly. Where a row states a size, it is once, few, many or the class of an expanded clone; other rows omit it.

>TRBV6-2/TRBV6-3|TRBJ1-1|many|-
TGTGCCAGCAGTTACTCCCGGCGGACCGATGAAGCTTTCTTT
CASSYSRRTDEAFF
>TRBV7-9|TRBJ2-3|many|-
TGTGCCAGCAGCCCGATCTATGGAACCGGCACAGATACGCAGTATTTT
CASSPIYGTGTDTQYF
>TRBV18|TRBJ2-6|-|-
TGTGCCAGCTCACCACCTACCTCTGGGGCCAACGTCCTGACTTTC
CASSPPTSGANVLTF
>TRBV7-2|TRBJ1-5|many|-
TGTGCCAGCAGCTTATTAGATCAGCCCCAGCATTTT
CASSLLDQPQHF
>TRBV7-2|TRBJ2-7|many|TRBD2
TGTGCCAGCAGCTTAGTTAGGCGGGAGCTCTACGAGCAGTACTTC
CASSLVRRELYEQYF
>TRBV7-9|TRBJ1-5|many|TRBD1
TGTGCCAGCAGCTTAGAATATTTGGGACAGGGGAGTTCCCATAGCAATCAGCCCCAGCATTTT
CASSLEYLGQGSSHSNQPQHF
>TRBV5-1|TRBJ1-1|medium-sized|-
TGCGCCAGCAGCTCAGGAAGGGGACAAGAATCTGAAGCTTTCTTT
CASSSGRGQESEAFF
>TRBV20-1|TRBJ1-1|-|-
TGCAGTGCTTTTGGAAGTGAAATTAGGGGGACTGAAGCTTTCTTT
CSAFGSEIRGTEAFF
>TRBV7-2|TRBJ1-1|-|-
TGTGCCAGCAGCTTAGGGGCAGGCACTGAAGCTTTCTTT
CASSLGAGTEAFF
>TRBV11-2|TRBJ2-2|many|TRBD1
TGTGCCAGCAGCTTACTAGACAGGGGCGCCGGGGAGCTGTTTTTT
CASSLLDRGAGELFF
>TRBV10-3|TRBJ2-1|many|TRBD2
TGTGCCATCAGTGAGGCTGTCGGGACTAGCGGGTACCTTGAGCAGTTCTTC
CAISEAVGTSGYLEQFF
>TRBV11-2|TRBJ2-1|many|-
TGTGCCAGCAGCCTTAGCGGAGGGGGAGGGAGTGAGCAGTTCTTC
CASSLSGGGGSEQFF
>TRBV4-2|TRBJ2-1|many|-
TGTGCCAGCAGCCAAGATCTAAGACAAGAGCAGTTCTTC
CASSQDLRQEQFF
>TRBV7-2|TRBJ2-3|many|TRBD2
TGTGCCAGCAGCTTCCGCGTCGCGGGAGACGGCCCAGATACGCAGTATTTT
CASSFRVAGDGPDTQYF
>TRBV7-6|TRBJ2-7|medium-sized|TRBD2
TGTGCCAGCAGCTTAGCGGCCGGGAGGGGCTACGAGCAGTACTTC
CASSLAAGRGYEQYF
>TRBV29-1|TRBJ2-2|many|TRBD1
TGCAGCGTTGTCATGACAGGGGTAATGGCCGGGGAGCTGTTTTTT
CSVVMTGVMAGELFF